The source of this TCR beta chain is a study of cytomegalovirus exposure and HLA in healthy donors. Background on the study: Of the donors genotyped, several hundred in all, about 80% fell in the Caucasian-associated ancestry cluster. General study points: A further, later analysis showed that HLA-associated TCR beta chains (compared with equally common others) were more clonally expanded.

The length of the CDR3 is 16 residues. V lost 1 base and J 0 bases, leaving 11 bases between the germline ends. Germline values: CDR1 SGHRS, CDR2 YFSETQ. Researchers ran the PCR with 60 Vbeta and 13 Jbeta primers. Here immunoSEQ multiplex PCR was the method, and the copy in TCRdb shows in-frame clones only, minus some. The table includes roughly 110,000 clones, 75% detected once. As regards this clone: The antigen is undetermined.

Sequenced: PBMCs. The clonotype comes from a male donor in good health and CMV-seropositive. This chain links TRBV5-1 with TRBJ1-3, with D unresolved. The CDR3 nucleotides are TGCGCCAGCAGCTTGCGGTCAGCGCCCTCTGGAAACACCATATATTTT. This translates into CASSLRSAPSGNTIYF.